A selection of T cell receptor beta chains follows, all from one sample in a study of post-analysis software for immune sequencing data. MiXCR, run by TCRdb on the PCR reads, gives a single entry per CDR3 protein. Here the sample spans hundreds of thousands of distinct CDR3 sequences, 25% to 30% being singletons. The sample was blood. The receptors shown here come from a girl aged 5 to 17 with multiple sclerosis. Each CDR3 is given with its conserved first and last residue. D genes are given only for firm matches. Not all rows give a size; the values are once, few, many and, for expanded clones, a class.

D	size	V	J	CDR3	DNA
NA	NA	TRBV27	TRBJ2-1	CASSLSNMGNEQFF	TGTGCCAGCAGTTTATCGAATATGGGGAATGAGCAGTTCTTC
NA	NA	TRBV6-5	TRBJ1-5	CASSLLRGPNQPQHF	TGTGCCAGCAGCCTATTACGGGGTCCCAATCAGCCCCAGCATTTT
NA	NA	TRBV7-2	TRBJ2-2	CASSPRRRINSGELFF	TGTGCCAGCAGCCCTCGAAGGCGCATCAACTCCGGGGAGCTGTTTTTT
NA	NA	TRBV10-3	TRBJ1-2	CAISGARWGHYGYTF	TGTGCCATCAGTGGGGCGCGTTGGGGCCACTATGGCTACACCTTC
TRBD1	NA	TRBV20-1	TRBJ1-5	CSAVDRWDQPQHF	TGCAGTGCTGTGGACAGGTGGGATCAGCCCCAGCATTTT
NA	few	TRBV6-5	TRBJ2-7	CASSYYPGAEQYF	TGTGCCAGCAGTTACTACCCAGGGGCCGAGCAGTACTTC
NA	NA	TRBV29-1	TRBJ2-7	CSVGLAPSYEQYF	TGCAGCGTGGGGCTAGCGCCATCCTACGAGCAGTACTTC
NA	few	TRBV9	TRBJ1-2	CASSAGFYGYTF	TGTGCCAGCAGCGCGGGATTCTATGGCTACACCTTC
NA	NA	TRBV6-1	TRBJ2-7	CASSAGQLYEQYF	TGTGCCAGCAGTGCGGGGCAGCTCTACGAGCAGTACTTC
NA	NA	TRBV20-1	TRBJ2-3	CSARVTGVATQYF	TGCAGTGCTAGAGTTACCGGGGTTGCTACGCAGTATTTT
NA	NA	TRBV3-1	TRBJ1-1	CASSPRDIHAVNTEAFF	TGTGCCAGCAGCCCTCGGGACATCCACGCCGTGAACACTGAAGCTTTCTTT
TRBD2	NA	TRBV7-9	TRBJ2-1	CASSAREDLDEQFF	TGTGCCAGCAGCGCCCGGGAGGACCTGGATGAGCAGTTCTTC
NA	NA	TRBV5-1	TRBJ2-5	CASSLEPGTRKETQYF	TGCGCCAGCAGCTTGGAGCCGGGGACTCGAAAAGAGACCCAGTACTTC
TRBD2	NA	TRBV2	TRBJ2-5	CASSGRTSGGQETQYF	TGTGCCAGCAGTGGGAGGACTAGCGGGGGACAAGAGACCCAGTACTTC
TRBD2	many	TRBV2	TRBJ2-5	CASSRTSGDQETQYF	TGTGCCAGCAGTCGGACTAGCGGGGACCAAGAGACCCAGTACTTC
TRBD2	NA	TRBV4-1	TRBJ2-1	CASSQERGLAGEKIYNEQFF	TGCGCCAGCAGCCAAGAGAGGGGACTAGCGGGGGAGAAGATCTACAATGAGCAGTTCTTC
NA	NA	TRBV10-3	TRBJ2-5	CAISTGLGGGEQYF	TGTGCCATCAGCACGGGCCTGGGAGGTGGGGAGCAGTACTTC
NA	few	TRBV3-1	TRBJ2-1	CASSRDTYSYNEQFF	TGTGCCAGCAGCCGGGACACCTACTCCTACAATGAGCAGTTCTTC
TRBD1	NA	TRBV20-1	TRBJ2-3	CSAREAGTGISTDTQYF	TGCAGTGCTAGAGAGGCCGGGACAGGGATTTCCACAGATACGCAGTATTTT
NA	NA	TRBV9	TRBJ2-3	CAGSARLELTDTQYF	TGTGCCGGCAGCGCTAGACTAGAACTCACAGATACGCAGTATTTT
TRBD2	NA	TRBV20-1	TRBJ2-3	CSAAYTSGGAFEVADTQYF	TGCAGTGCTGCTTATACTAGCGGGGGGGCCTTTGAGGTAGCGGATACGCAGTATTTT
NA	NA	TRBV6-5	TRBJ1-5	CASSYGPPQGNQPQHF	TGTGCCAGCAGTTACGGGCCTCCTCAAGGCAATCAGCCCCAGCATTTT
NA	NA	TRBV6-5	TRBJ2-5	CASSPRRSRGGETQYF	TGTGCCAGCAGCCCACGACGGAGCAGGGGTGGGGAGACCCAGTACTTC
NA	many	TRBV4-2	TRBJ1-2	CASSQGAEANYGYTF	TGTGCCAGCAGCCAAGGGGCGGAAGCTAACTATGGCTACACCTTC
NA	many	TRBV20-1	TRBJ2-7	CSARVVGGSYEQYF	TGCAGTGCTAGAGTAGTGGGCGGTTCGTACGAGCAGTACTTC
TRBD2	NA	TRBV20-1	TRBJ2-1	CSARASGSSYNEQFF	TGCAGTGCTAGAGCTAGCGGGAGCTCCTACAATGAGCAGTTCTTC
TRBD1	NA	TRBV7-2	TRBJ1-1	CASSERTGPNTEAFF	TGTGCCAGCAGCGAAAGGACAGGGCCGAACACTGAAGCTTTCTTT
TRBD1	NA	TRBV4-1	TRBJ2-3	CASSQRTGVTDTQYF	TGCGCCAGCAGCCAAAGGACAGGGGTGACAGATACGCAGTATTTT
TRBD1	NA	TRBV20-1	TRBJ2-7	CSAPERDRALDEQYF	TGCAGTGCTCCTGAACGGGACAGGGCCCTGGATGAGCAGTACTTC
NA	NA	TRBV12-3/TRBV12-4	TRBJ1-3	CASSFQHSSGNTIYF	TGTGCCAGCAGTTTCCAACACTCCTCTGGAAACACCATATATTTT
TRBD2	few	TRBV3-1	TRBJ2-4	CASSHLGGRAKNIQYF	TGTGCCAGCAGCCACTTGGGCGGGAGGGCCAAAAACATTCAGTACTTC
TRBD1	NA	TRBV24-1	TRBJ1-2	CATSVGDSYGYTF	TGTGCCACCAGTGTAGGGGACAGCTATGGCTACACCTTC
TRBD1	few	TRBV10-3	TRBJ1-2	CAISEGSGTGAGYTF	TGTGCCATCAGTGAAGGCTCGGGGACAGGGGCCGGCTACACCTTC
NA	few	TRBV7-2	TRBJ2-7	CASSLDGSSTEQYF	TGTGCCAGCAGCTTAGACGGGAGCTCGACCGAGCAGTACTTC
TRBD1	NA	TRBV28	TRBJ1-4	CASSFPGTANEKLFF	TGTGCCAGCAGTTTCCCCGGGACAGCTAATGAAAAACTGTTTTTT
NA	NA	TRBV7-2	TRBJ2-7	CASSLTHRAEQYF	TGTGCCAGCAGCCTTACCCACAGGGCCGAGCAGTACTTC
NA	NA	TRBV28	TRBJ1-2	CASSLLEGGYGYTF	TGTGCCAGCAGTCTCCTAGAGGGAGGGTATGGCTACACCTTC
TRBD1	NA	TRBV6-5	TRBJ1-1	CASRDRGVAFF	TGTGCCAGCAGGGACAGGGGGGTCGCTTTCTTT
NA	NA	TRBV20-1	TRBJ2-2	CSARDYSNTGELFF	TGCAGTGCTAGAGATTATTCCAACACCGGGGAGCTGTTTTTT
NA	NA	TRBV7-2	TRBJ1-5	CASSFGGNSNQPQHF	TGTGCCAGCAGCTTCGGAGGGAATAGCAATCAGCCCCAGCATTTT
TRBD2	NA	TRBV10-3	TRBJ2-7	CAISEPSGRAIEQYF	TGTGCCATCAGTGAGCCTAGCGGGAGGGCCATCGAGCAGTACTTC
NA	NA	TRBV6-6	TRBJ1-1	CASSYSKGSAFF	TGTGCCAGCAGTTACTCGAAAGGTTCGGCTTTCTTT
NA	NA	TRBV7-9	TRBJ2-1	CASSVTGNNEQFF	TGTGCCAGCAGCGTTACAGGGAACAATGAGCAGTTCTTC
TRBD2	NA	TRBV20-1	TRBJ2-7	CSGGDLAGYEQYF	TGCAGTGGCGGAGACCTAGCGGGCTACGAGCAGTACTTC
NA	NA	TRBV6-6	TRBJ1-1	CASSQTRADTEAFF	TGTGCCAGCAGCCAGACGAGGGCCGACACTGAAGCTTTCTTT
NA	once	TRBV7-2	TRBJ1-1	CASRRHRGRDTEAFF	TGTGCCAGCAGACGACATAGGGGACGGGACACTGAAGCTTTCTTT
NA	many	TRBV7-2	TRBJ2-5	CASSLGRGQGETQYF	TGTGCCAGCAGCTTAGGTAGAGGGCAGGGAGAGACCCAGTACTTC
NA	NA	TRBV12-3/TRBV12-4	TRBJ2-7	CAGSLAPYEQYF	TGTGCCGGCAGTTTAGCTCCCTACGAGCAGTACTTC
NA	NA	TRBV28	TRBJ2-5	CASTVVRGLQETQYF	TGTGCCAGCACTGTGGTAAGGGGACTCCAAGAGACCCAGTACTTC
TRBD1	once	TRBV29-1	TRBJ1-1	CSVAPRGVNTEAFF	TGCAGCGTTGCCCCCAGGGGGGTGAACACTGAAGCTTTCTTT
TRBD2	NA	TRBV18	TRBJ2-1	CASSPGLAGVFEQFF	TGTGCCAGCTCACCGGGGCTAGCGGGAGTATTTGAGCAGTTCTTC
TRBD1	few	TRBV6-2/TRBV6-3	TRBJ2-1	CASTPRRDRKGHEQFF	TGTGCCAGCACACCACGCCGGGACAGAAAGGGGCATGAGCAGTTCTTC